This TCR beta chain was documented in a study of blood T cell repertoires in COVID-19. There are a few counts of this clone. V dropped 4 bases and J dropped 3 bases, with 16 bases sitting between them. Germline V gene sequence: CDR1 SGHRS, CDR2 YFSETQ. The CDR3 extends over 15 amino acids. Sequenced by immunoSEQ multiplex PCR; TCRdb stores in-frame clones only, minus some. The table shows under 200,000 clones, with 80% to 85% occurring only once. Sequencing used PBMCs or T cells enriched from blood (not recorded which). The chain is built from TRBV5-1 and TRBJ1-1, with D tentatively TRBD1 (6 bases). This clonotype originated in a woman in her sixties who had recovered from COVID-19. The CDR3 sequence is CASSPVGGGDTEAFF. CDR3 DNA sequence: TGCGCCAGCAGCCCGGTGGGAGGGGGAGACACTGAAGCTTTCTTT.